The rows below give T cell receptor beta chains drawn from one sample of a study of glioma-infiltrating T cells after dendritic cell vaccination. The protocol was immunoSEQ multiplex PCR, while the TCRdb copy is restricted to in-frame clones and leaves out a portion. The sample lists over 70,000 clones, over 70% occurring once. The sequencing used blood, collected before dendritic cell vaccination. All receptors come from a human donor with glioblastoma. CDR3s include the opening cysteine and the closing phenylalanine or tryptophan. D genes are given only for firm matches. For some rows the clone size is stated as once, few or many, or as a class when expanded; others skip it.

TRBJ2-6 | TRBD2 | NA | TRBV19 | CASSMTSAGANVLTF | TGTGCCAGTAGCATGACTAGCGCTGGGGCCAACGTCCTGACTTTC
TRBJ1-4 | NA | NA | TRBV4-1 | CASSVARGEKLFF | TGCGCCAGCAGCGTAGCCCGGGGTGAAAAACTGTTTTTT
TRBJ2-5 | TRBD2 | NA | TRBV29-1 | CSVSGGGMETQYF | TGCAGCGTCTCCGGGGGGGGGATGGAGACCCAGTACTTC
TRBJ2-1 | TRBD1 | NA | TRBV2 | CASSLPGQNYNEQFF | TGTGCCAGCAGTCTTCCGGGACAGAATTACAATGAGCAGTTCTTC
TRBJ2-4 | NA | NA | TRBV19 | CASSIAGVDIQYF | TGTGCCAGTAGTATAGCCGGGGTGGACATTCAGTACTTC
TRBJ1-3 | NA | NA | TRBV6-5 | CASSAPGAGNTIYF | TGTGCCAGCAGTGCCCCGGGGGCTGGAAACACCATATATTTT
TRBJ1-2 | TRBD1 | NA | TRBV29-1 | CSVETGNYGYTF | TGCAGCGTGGAGACAGGGAACTATGGCTACACCTTC
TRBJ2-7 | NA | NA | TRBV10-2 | CASPPDNKSSYEQYF | TGCGCCAGCCCCCCCGACAACAAGAGCTCCTACGAGCAGTACTTC
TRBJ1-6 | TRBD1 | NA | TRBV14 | CASSQRQGGIGVSPLHF | TGTGCCAGCAGCCAACGACAGGGGGGAATCGGTGTTTCACCCCTCCACTTT
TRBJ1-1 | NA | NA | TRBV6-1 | CASSEALGHMNTEAFF | TGTGCCAGCAGTGAAGCGCTGGGGCATATGAACACTGAAGCTTTCTTT
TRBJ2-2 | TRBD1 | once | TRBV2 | CASSEQGAVTGELFF | TGTGCCAGCAGTGAGCAGGGGGCGGTCACCGGGGAGCTGTTTTTT
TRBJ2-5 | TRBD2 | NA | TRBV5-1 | CASSPGGAQETQYF | TGCGCCAGCAGCCCGGGAGGGGCCCAAGAGACCCAGTACTTC
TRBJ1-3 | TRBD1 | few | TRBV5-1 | CASSATPGQGSGNTIYF | TGCGCCAGCAGCGCGACCCCGGGACAGGGATCTGGAAACACCATATATTTT
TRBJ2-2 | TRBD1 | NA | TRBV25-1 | CASSQGARGELFF | TGTGCCAGCAGCCAGGGGGCGCGAGGGGAGCTGTTTTTT
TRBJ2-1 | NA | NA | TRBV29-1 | CSVDRGTSKGNEQFF | TGCAGCGTCGACAGAGGGACATCGAAGGGCAATGAGCAGTTCTTC
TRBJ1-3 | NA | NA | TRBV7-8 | CASSLTGQSGNTIYF | TGTGCCAGCAGCTTAACAGGGCAATCTGGAAACACCATATATTTT
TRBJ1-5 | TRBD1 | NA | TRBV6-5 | CASRITTGNNQPQHF | TGTGCCAGTCGAATCACGACAGGGAATAATCAGCCCCAGCATTTT